The clone carrying this T cell receptor (beta chain) was seen a handful of times. This record belongs to a study of blood T cell repertoires in COVID-19. Libraries were prepared by immunoSEQ multiplex PCR; TCRdb keeps only in-frame clonotypes and omits some of them. Of about 46,000 clones listed, 70% to 85% are singletons. The V gene lost 0 bases and the J gene lost 0 bases, with 12 bases spanning the gap. The CDR3 is 17 amino acids. Germline V CDR1 and CDR2: LGHNA, YSLEER. The sample was peripheral blood. The chain combines TRBV4-3 with TRBJ2-1, with D unclear. The receptor was isolated from a man aged 55 to 70 with acute or convalescent COVID-19. CDR3 region: CASSQDLQFSSYNEQFF. DNA of the CDR3: TGCGCCAGCAGCCAAGATCTACAGTTCAGCTCCTACAATGAGCAGTTCTTC.